This record concerns one T cell receptor (beta chain) sequence. Study processing details: Estimated nucleated cell counts came from reference gene primer amplification. Using immunoSEQ multiplex PCR, the repertoire was profiled, and TCRdb retains in-frame clones only, with some absent. The DNA was the basis for D and trimming; V, J and clone size are from that table. The sample carries roughly 380,000 clones, about 85% recorded once. The sample originates from a study of blood T cell repertoires in COVID-19. Study background: COVID-19 samples, acute and convalescent, were from the United States, Italy and Spain. In each case, the material was cDNA or gDNA derived from T cells, B-cell-depleted T cells, or PBMCs.

The germline V gene has CDR1 SGHTA and CDR2 FQGTGA. This CDR3 has 15 residues. Trimming removed 5 bases from V and 9 bases from J; junction bases left unmatched: 10. This clonotype originated in a woman younger than 30 with acute or convalescent COVID-19. The sequenced material came from peripheral blood. V usage is TRBV7-3 and J usage is TRBJ1-6; 7 nucleotides agree with TRBD1. The CDR3 loop reads CASSPSGTVPSPLHF. The CDR3 DNA sequence: TGTGCCAGCAGCCCCTCCGGGACAGTTCCTTCACCCCTCCACTTT.